One and the same sample provided the 16 T cell receptor beta chains below, sequenced in a study of T cells in Graves' hyperthyroidism and ophthalmopathy. Amplified TCR beta CDR3 regions came from RNA transcripts. The HTBI primer set served for first-round RT-PCR of the TCR CDR3. One entry per CDR3 protein results from TCRdb running MiXCR on the multiplex PCR reads. This table has some 700,000 distinct CDR3 sequences, around a sixth appearing once. Sample: blood. The receptors here all came from a man in his fifties with Graves' hyperthyroidism.

This clonotype was recorded at least ten times. The J gene is TRBJ2-5, the V gene TRBV2, with TRBD2 identical over 16 bases. This CDR3 contains 16 residues. CDR1 and CDR2 from the germline V gene are SNHLY and FYNNEI. J lost 5 bases, V lost 6 bases, and 6 bases had no gene match. CDR3 sequence reads: CASRGTSGRVMETQYF. The CDR3 DNA follows: TGTGCCAGCAGGGGGACTAGCGGGAGGGTGATGGAGACCCAGTACTTC.

The CDR3 here is CASSTGGLVVEQFF. Here the CDR3 DNA reads TGTGCCAGTAGTACGGGAGGGCTCGTGGTGGAGCAGTTCTTC. The V and J genes are TRBV19 and TRBJ2-1, with TRBD2 matching 8 bases. The CDR3 loop spans 14 amino acids. In germline, CDR1 is LNHDA, CDR2 SQIVND (reference sequence). V lost 4 bases and J lost 10; bases outside the gene matches: 9.

This clonotype is a singleton in its sample. V and J are TRBV4-1 and TRBJ1-1; unclear D gene. With 2 bases removed from V and 1 base from J, the gap between germline ends came to 11 bases. This CDR3 region has 15 residues. CDR1 and CDR2 from the germline V gene are MGHRA and YSYEKL. The CDR3, as DNA: TGCGCCAGCAGCCAACCACTCTGGGGGAACACTGAAGCTTTCTTT. Protein: CASSQPLWGNTEAFF.

This chain joins TRBV10-1 and TRBJ2-2; 7 nucleotides agree with TRBD1. The CDR3 contains 16 residues. After removal of 0 bases from V and 1 base from J, the junction contained 2 bases not matched to a gene. The germline CDR1 and CDR2 sequences are WNHNN and SYGVQD (reference sequence). The DNA of the CDR3 is TGCGCCAGCAGTGAGTCAAGGACAGGGAACACCGGGGAGCTGTTTTTT. It codes for CASSESRTGNTGELFF.

For this clonotype: A clone one base away is much larger, so this may be a read error. This chain joins TRBV11-2 and TRBJ2-2; TRBD2 aligns across 9 bases. Germline-derived CDR1 and CDR2 are SGHAT and FQNNGV. This CDR3 has 15 residues. In nucleotides, the CDR3 is TGTGCCAGCAGCTCCCGGACTAGCGACACCGCGGAGCTGTTTTTT. It encodes CASSSRTSDTAELFF.

J is TRBJ2-7 and V is TRBV9; D remains ambiguous. CDR3 length equals 16 residues. CDR1 is SGDLS, CDR2 YYNGEE, per germline. The ends were cut back, 3 bases at V and 6 bases at J, with 22 bases in the middle. CDR3 loop: CASSADWLGESTEQYF. The DNA of the CDR3 is TGTGCCAGCAGCGCCGATTGGTTGGGCGAATCAACCGAGCAGTACTTC.

At least ten counts were recorded for this clonotype. The chain has TRBV28 and TRBJ1-2; D gene ambiguous. CDR3 length: 11 amino acids. Trimming cost V 3 bases and J 7 bases, with 6 bases left between them. The germline CDR1 and CDR2 sequences are MDHEN and SYDVKM. In DNA form, the CDR3 reads TGTGCCAGCAGTTTTAAGGGTGGCTACACCTTC. It is translated as CASSFKGGYTF.

There are a few counts of this clonotype. The chain links TRBV4-1 to TRBJ1-6; D unresolved. CDR3 length: 14 residues. Germline CDR1 is MGHRA and CDR2 is YSYEKL. The V and J ends lost 0 bases and 7 bases respectively, with 7 bases between them. CDR3 protein: CASSQDRGNSPLHF. DNA of the CDR3: TGCGCCAGCAGCCAAGATAGAGGGAATTCACCCCTCCACTTT.

This clonotype occurred many times. The chain carries TRBV11-2 and TRBJ2-7, with D possibly being TRBD2 (5 bases). This CDR3 has 15 residues. V dropped 2 bases and J dropped 0 bases, with 11 bases sitting between them. Germline V lookup: CDR1 SGHAT, CDR2 FQNNGV. CDR3 residues: CASSLLRTLSYEQYF. CDR3 DNA sequence: TGTGCCAGCAGCTTACTTCGGACTCTCTCCTACGAGCAGTACTTC.

The chain recombines TRBV4-1 with TRBJ1-6; D unclear. Deletions cut 4 bases from V and 4 bases from J, with 14 bases between. CDR1 is MGHRA, CDR2 YSYEKL, per germline. The CDR3 loop spans 16 amino acids. CDR3 nucleotides: TGCGCCAGCAGCCTAGGCGGGCTACGGTATAATTCACCCCTCCACTTT. Its translation is CASSLGGLRYNSPLHF.

This clonotype was counted a few times. This chain uses TRBV18 with TRBJ1-1, with TRBD1 matching over 8 bases. The CDR3 is 14 amino acids. Losses at the gene ends were 3 bases for V and 8 bases for J; bases not matched to a gene: 8. CDR1 is KGHSH, CDR2 LQKENI, per germline. The CDR3 coding sequence is TGTGCCAGCTCACCTGGACAGGGCGTTGAGGAAGCTTTCTTT. Encoded protein: CASSPGQGVEEAFF.

This clonotype was counted many times. The chain joins TRBV2 to TRBJ1-4, with a tentative D call TRBD1 (6 bases). The CDR3 extends over 17 amino acids. CDR1 is SNHLY and CDR2 is FYNNEI in the germline V gene. Trimming removed 4 bases from V and 1 base from J, with 16 bases in between. For the CDR3, the DNA is TGTGCCAGCAGTGGAAGGAACAGGGTAGTAACTAATGAAAAACTGTTTTTT. It is translated as CASSGRNRVVTNEKLFF.

This clonotype has ten or more counts. This chain connects TRBV10-3 to TRBJ2-7; 8 nucleotides align to TRBD1. CDR3 length: 13 amino acids. J was trimmed by 2 bases and V by 3 bases; bases with no gene match: 0. Germline loops: CDR1 ENHRY, CDR2 SYGVKD. This CDR3 reads CAISEQGAYEQYF. CDR3 DNA: TGTGCCATCAGTGAACAGGGGGCCTACGAGCAGTACTTC.

This clonotype was picked up a small number of times. A much larger clone differs by one base, so this may be a read error. This chain links TRBV11-3 with TRBJ2-1; D remains ambiguous. CDR3 length: 13 residues. Germline loops: CDR1 SGHNT, CDR2 YENEEA. CDR3 in amino acids: CASSLDSGNGQFF. In DNA, the CDR3 is TGTGCCAGCAGCTTAGACTCGGGCAATGGGCAGTTCTTC.

Many counts were recorded for this clonotype. The CDR3 DNA sequence: TGTGCCAGCAGCCCTCCGGACAGGGGGCTTTGGGATGAGCAGTTCTTC. Translation gives CASSPPDRGLWDEQFF. This chain uses TRBV3-1 with TRBJ2-1; 11 bases are shared with TRBD1. This CDR3 is 16 amino acids long. The V segment lost 4 bases and the J segment 8 bases; nucleotides outside the gene matches: 10. Germline V gives CDR1 LGHDT, CDR2 YNNKEL (reference sequence).

Details on this clonotype: The junction differs from germline at one of its ends, possibly a read error. The chain recombines TRBV28 with TRBJ1-1; 9 positions agree with TRBD1. The CDR3 has 14 residues. Germline CDR1 and CDR2: MDHEN and SYDVKM. CDR3 DNA sequence: TGTGCCAGCAGCAGACAGGGGGTGAACACTGAAGCTCTCTTT. Its translation: CASSRQGVNTEALF.